This TCR beta chain was found in a study of regulatory T cells in long-lasting Graves disease. Relying on iRepertoire HTBI primers and Arm-PCR of CDR3 regions, the team built TCR beta libraries. TCRdb redid the calling of the multiplex PCR reads with MiXCR, one entry per CDR3 protein. Found here are about 430,000 distinct CDR3 sequences, 21% of them singletons; the top ten hold around 15%. The junction had 6 bases not matched to a gene; V was cut back by 2 bases and J by 1 base. This CDR3 spans 16 amino acids. Germline V gene lookup returns CDR1 SNHLY and CDR2 FYNNEI. This clonotype was picked up many times. The time point denotes: persistent/refractory GD, antithyroid drugs over 5 years with positive TRAb. PBMC-extracted RNA yielded the TCR library.

The sequencing used peripheral blood mononuclear cells (PBMCs), collected when the disease was refractory, from a patient treated with antithyroid drugs. V is TRBV2 and J is TRBJ2-7; 9 nucleotides agree with TRBD1. This receptor was obtained from a female donor with Graves disease. The CDR3 loop is CASSEFRTGVSYEQYF. In DNA, the CDR3 is TGTGCCAGCAGTGAATTTCGGACAGGGGTTTCCTACGAGCAGTACTTC.